A single T cell receptor (beta chain) is shown here with its context. In the original processing: How many nucleated cells were present was estimated from reference gene primer amplification. Measured with immunoSEQ multiplex PCR; TCRdb has only the in-frame clones, and not every one. The DNA gave D and trimming, while V, J and clone size come from that table. The sample has about 260,000 clones, more than 70% seen once; the top ten hold more than 2%. This entry is derived from a study of blood T cell repertoires in COVID-19. Study background: The cDNA or gDNA used as material had been derived from T cells, B-cell-depleted T cells, or PBMCs.

The V end lost 2 bases, the J end lost 10 bases, and 21 bases lay between the germline ends. The CDR3 has 16 residues. Germline V CDR1 and CDR2: SGHVS, FQNEAQ. Participants were aged roughly 18 to 89 years from roughly 25 US areas. Each participant's cohort was designated according to participant-reported clinical history. The chain combines TRBV7-8 with TRBJ2-1; D may be TRBD2 (5 bases). The sample was PBMCs or T cells enriched from blood (not recorded which). The receptor comes from a woman between 45 and 60 years old who had recovered from COVID-19. This CDR3 is CASSLPALAGINEQFF. In DNA, the CDR3 is TGTGCCAGCAGCTTACCAGCTTTGGCCGGGATTAACGAGCAGTTCTTC.